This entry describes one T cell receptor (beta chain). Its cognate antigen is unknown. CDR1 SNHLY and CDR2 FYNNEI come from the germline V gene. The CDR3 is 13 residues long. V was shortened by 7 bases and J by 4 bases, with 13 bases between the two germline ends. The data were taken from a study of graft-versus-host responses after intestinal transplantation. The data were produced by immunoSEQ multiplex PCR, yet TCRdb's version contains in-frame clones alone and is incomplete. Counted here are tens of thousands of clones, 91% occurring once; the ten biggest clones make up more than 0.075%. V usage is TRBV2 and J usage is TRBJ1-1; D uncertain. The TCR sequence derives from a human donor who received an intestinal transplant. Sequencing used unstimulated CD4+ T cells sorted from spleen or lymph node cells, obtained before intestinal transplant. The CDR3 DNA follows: TGTGCCAGCACCGGGGAGGGAGTCACTGAAGCTTTCTTT. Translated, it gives CASTGEGVTEAFF.